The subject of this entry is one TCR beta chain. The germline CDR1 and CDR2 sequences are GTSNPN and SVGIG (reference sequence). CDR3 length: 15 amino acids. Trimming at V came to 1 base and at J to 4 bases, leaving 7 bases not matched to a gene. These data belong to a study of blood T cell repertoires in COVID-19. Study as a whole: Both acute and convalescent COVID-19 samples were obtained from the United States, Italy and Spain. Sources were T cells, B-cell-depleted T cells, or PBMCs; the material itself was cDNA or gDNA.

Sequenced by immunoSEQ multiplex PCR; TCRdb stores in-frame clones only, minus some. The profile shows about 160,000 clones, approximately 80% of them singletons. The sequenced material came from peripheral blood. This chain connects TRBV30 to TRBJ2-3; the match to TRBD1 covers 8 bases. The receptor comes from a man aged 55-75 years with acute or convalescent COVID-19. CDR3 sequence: CAWSGGQGGADTQYF. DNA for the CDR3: TGTGCCTGGAGTGGAGGACAGGGTGGGGCAGATACGCAGTATTTT.